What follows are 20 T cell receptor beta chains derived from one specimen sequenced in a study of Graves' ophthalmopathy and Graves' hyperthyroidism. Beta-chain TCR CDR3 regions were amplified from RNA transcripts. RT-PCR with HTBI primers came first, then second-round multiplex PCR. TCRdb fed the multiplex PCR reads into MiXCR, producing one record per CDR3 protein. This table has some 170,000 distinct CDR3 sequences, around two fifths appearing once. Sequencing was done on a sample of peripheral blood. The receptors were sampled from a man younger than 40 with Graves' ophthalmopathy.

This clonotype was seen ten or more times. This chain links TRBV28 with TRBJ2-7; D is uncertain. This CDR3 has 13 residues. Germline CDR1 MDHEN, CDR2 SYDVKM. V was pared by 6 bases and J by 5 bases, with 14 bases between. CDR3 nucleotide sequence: TGTGCCAGCAGCCGCCAAGGTTTAGACGAGCAGTACTTC. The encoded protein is CASSRQGLDEQYF.

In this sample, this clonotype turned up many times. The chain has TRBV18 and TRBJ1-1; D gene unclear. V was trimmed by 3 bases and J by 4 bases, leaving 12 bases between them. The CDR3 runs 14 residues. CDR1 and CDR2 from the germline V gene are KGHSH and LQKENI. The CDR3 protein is CASSPGRVATEAFF. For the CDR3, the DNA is TGTGCCAGCTCACCGGGAAGGGTTGCCACTGAAGCTTTCTTT.

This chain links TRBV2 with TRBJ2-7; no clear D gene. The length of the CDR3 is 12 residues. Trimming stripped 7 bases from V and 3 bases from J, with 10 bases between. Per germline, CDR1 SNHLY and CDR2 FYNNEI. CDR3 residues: CASKVDLYEQYF. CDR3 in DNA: TGTGCCAGCAAGGTGGACCTCTACGAGCAGTACTTC.

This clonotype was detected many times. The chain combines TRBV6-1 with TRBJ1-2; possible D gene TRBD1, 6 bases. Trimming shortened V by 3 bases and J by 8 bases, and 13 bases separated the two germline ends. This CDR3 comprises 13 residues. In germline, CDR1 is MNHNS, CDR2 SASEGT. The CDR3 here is CASSDRGIGGYTF. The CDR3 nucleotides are TGTGCCAGCAGTGACAGGGGCATTGGGGGCTACACCTTC.

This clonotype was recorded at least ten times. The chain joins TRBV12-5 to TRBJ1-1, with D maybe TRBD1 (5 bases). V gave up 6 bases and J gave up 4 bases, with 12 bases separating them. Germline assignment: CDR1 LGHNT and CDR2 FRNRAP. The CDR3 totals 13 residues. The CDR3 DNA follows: TGTGCTAGTGGGTCGGGGAGGGGCACTGAAGCTTTCTTT. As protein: CASGSGRGTEAFF.

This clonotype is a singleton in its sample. CDR3 amino acids: CASSPSTAYGYTF. In DNA, the CDR3 is TGTGCCAGCAGTCCTTCCACAGCCTATGGCTACACCTTC. The chain links TRBV12-3 or TRBV12-4 to TRBJ1-2; D unresolved. With 5 bases removed from V and 4 bases from J, the gap between germline ends came to 11 bases. CDR3 length equals 13 residues.

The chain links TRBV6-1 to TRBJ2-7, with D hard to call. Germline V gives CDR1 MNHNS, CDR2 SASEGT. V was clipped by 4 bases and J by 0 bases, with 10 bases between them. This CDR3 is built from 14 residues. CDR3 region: CASSAAAFSYEQYF. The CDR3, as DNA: TGTGCCAGCAGTGCGGCAGCCTTCTCCTACGAGCAGTACTTC.

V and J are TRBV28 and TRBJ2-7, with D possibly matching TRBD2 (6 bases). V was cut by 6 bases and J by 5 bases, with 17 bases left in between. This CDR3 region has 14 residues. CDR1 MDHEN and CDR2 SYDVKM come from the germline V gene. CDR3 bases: TGTGCCAGCAGCCGACCGGAGGGCCGGAACGAGCAGTACTTC. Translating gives CASSRPEGRNEQYF. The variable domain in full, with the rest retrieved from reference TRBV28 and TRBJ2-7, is DVKVTQSSRYLVKRTGEKVFLECVQDMDHENMFWYRQDPGLGLRLIYFSYDVKMKEKGDIPEGYSVSREKKERFSLILESASTNQTSMYLCASSRPEGRNEQYFGPGTRLTVT.

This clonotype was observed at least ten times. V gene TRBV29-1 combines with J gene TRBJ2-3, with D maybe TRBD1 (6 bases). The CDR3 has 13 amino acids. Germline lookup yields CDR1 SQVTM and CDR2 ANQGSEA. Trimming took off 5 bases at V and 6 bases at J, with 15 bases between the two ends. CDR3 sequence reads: CSVPTGPLDTQYF. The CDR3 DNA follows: TGCAGCGTTCCCACAGGGCCTCTTGATACGCAGTATTTT.

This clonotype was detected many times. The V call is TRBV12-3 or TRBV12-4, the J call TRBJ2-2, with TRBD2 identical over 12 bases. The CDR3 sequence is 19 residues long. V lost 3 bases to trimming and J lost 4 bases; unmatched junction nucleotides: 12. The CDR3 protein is CASSFFPALAGGVTGELFF. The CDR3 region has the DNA TGTGCCAGCAGTTTTTTCCCGGCCCTAGCGGGAGGGGTCACCGGGGAGCTGTTTTTT.

CDR3 nucleotides: TGTGCCAGCAGCTCCTACCGGGACAGAGACTACGAGCAGTACTTC. Protein sequence: CASSSYRDRDYEQYF. The rearrangement links TRBV11-2 to TRBJ2-7, with 7 bases that match TRBD1. Germline V gives CDR1 SGHAT, CDR2 FQNNGV. J lost 3 bases, V lost 4 bases, and 9 bases had no gene match. The CDR3 runs to 15 residues.

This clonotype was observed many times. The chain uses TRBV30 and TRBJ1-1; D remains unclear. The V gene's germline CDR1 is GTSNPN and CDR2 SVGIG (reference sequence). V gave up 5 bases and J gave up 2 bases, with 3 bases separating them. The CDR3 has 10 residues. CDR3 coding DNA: TGTGCCTGGCAAAACACTGAAGCTTTCTTT. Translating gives CAWQNTEAFF. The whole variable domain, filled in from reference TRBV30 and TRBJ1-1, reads SQTIHQWPATLVQPVGSPLSLECTVEGTSNPNLYWYRQAAGRGLQLLFYSVGIGQISSEVPQNLSASRPQDRQFILSSKKLLLSDSGFYLCAWQNTEAFFGQGTRLTVV.

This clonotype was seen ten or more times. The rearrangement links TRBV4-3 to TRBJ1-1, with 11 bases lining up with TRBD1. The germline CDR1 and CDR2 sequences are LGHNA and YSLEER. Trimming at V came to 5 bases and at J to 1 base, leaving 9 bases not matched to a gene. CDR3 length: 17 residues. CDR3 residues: CASSGWTGGVKNTEAFF. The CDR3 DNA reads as TGCGCCAGCAGCGGATGGACAGGGGGCGTAAAGAACACTGAAGCTTTCTTT.

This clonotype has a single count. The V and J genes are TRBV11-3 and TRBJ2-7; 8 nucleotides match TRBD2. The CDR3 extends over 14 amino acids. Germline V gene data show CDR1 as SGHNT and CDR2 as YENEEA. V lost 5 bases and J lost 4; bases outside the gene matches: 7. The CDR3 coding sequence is TGTGCCAGCAGCCCCAGGACTAGCTTTTACGAGCAGTACTTC. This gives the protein CASSPRTSFYEQYF.

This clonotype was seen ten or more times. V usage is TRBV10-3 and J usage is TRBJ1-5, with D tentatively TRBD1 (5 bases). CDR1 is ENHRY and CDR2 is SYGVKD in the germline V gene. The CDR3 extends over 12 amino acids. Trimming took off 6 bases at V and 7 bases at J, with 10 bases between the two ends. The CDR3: CAISQGGQPQHF. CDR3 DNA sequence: TGTGCCATCAGCCAGGGCGGGCAGCCCCAGCATTTT.

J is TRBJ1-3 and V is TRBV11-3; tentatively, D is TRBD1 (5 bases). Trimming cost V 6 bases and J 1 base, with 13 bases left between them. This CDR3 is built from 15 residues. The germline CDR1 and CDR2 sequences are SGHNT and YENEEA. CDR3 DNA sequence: TGTGCCAGCAGAGGCAAGGACAAGTCTGGAAACACCATATATTTT. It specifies CASRGKDKSGNTIYF.

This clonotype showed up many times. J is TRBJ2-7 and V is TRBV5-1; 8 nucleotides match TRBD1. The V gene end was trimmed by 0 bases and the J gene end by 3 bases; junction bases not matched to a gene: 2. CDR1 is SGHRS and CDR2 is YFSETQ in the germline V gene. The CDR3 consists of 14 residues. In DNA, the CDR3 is TGCGCCAGCAGCTTGGGCGGACAGGGCTACGAGCAGTACTTC. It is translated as CASSLGGQGYEQYF.

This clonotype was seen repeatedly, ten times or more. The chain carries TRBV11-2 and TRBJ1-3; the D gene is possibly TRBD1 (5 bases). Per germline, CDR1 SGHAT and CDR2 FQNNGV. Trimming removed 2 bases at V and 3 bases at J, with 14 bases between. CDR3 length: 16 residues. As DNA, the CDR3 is TGTGCCAGCAGCTTATATACAGGACTCTATGGAAACACCATATATTTT. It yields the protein CASSLYTGLYGNTIYF.

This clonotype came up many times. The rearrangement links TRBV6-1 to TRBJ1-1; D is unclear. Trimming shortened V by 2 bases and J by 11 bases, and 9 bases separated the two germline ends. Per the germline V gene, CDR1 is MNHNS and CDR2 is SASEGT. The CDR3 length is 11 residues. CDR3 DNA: TGTGCCAGCAGTGAATATGACCGGGCTTTCTTT. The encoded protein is CASSEYDRAFF.

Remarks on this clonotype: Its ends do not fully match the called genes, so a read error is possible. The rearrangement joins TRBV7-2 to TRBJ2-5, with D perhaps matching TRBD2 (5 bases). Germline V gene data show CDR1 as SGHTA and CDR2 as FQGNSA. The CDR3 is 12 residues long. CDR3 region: CATSSTRETQYF. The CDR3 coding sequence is TGTGCCACCAGCAGCACTAGAGAGACCCAGTACTTC. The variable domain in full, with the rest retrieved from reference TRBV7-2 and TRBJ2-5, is GAGVSQSPSNKVTEKGKDVELRCDPISGHTALYWYRQSLGQGLEFLIYFQGNSAPDKSGLPSDRFSAERTGGSVSTLTIQRTQQEDSAVYLCATSSTRETQYFGPGTRLLVL.